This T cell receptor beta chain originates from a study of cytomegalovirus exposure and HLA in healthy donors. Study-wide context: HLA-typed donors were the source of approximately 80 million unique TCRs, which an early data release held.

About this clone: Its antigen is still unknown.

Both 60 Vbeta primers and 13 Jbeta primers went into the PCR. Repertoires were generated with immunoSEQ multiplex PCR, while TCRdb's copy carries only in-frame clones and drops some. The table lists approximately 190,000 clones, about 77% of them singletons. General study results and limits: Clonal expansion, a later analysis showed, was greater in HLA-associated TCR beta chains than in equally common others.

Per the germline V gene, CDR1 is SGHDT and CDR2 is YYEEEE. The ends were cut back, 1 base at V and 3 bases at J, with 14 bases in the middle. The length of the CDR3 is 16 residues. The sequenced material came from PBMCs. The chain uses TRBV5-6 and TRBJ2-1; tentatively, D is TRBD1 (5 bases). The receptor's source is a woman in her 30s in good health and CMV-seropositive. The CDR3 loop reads CASSLFRQTLYNEQFF. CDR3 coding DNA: TGTGCCAGCAGCTTGTTCCGACAGACCCTCTACAATGAGCAGTTCTTC. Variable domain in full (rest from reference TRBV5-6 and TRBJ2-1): DAGVTQSPTHLIKTRGQQVTLRCSPKSGHDTVSWYQQALGQGPQFIFQYYEEEERQRGNFPDRFSGHQFPNYSSELNVNALLLGDSALYLCASSLFRQTLYNEQFFGPGTRLTVL.